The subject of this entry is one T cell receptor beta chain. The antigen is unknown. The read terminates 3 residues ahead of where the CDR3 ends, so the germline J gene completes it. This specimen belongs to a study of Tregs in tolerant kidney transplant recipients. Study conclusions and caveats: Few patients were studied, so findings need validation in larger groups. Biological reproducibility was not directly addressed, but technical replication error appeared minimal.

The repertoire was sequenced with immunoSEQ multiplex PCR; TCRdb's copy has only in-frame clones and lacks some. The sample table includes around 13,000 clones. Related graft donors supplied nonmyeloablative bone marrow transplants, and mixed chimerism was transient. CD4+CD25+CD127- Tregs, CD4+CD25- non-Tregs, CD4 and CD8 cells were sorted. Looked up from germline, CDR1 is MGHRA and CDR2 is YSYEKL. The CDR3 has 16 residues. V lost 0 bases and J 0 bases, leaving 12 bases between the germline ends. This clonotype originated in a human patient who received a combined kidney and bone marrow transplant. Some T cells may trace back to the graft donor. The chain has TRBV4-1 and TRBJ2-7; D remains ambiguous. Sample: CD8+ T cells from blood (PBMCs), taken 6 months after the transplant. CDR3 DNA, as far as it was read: TGCGCCAGCAGCCAAGATCGTAGAGCTGCCTCCTACGAG. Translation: CASSQDRRAASYE. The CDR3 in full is CASSQDRRAASYEQYF.